This paragraph covers one TCR beta chain sequence. The antigen is not known. In TCRdb, the 5' RACE reads were re-called with MiXCR into one record per CDR3 protein. The sample contains fewer than 400,000 distinct CDR3 sequences, about 14% of which appear only once. The data were taken from a study of CD8 T cells in ankylosing spondylitis. The study, taken as a whole, reports: There was a TCR beta motif, made of several highly homologous variants, that appeared characteristic of ankylosing spondylitis blood.

V lost 4 bases and J lost 5; bases outside the gene matches: 11. Germline V gives CDR1 SGHRS, CDR2 YFSETQ. The CDR3 is 15 amino acids. V usage is TRBV5-1 and J usage is TRBJ2-5, with 7 bases fitting TRBD1. The receptor's source is a male donor with ankylosing spondylitis or in good health (not recorded which). The sequenced sample consisted of blood, either unsorted or a sorted T cell fraction (not recorded which). The CDR3 loop is CASSQDTGVGETQYF. The CDR3 coding sequence is TGCGCCAGCAGCCAAGATACAGGGGTAGGGGAGACCCAGTACTTC.